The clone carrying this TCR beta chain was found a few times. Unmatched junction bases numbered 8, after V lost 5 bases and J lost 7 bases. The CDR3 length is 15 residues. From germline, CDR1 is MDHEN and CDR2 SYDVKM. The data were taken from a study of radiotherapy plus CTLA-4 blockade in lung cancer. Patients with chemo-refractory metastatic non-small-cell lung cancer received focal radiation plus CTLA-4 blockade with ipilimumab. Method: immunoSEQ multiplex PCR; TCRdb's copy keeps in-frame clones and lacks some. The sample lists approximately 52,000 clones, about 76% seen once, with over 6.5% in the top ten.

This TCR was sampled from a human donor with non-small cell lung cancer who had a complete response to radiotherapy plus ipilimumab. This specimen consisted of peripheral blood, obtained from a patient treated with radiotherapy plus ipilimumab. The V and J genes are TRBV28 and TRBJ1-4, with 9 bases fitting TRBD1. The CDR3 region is CASSLPTGGSEKLFF. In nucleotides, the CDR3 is TGTGCCAGCAGTCTACCTACAGGGGGCTCTGAAAAACTGTTTTTT.